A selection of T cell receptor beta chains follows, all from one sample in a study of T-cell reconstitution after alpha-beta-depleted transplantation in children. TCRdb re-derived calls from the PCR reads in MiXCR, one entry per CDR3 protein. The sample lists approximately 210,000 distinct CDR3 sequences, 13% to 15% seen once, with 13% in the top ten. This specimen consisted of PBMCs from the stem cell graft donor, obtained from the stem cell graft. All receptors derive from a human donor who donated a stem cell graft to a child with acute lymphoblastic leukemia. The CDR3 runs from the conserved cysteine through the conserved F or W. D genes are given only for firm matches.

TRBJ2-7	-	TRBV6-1	CATQVVENTYEQYF
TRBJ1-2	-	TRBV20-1	CSATFRGYGYTF
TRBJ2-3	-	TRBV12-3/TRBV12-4	CASSLLYEGPTDTQYF
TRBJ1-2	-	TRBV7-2	CASTSGRGEDGYTF
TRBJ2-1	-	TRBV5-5	CASSSPPLDEQFF
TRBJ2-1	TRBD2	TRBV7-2	CASSLAGGPESRFF
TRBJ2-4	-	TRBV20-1	CSALPLRFKNIQYF
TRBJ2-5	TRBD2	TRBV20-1	CSARARVVLRETQETQYF
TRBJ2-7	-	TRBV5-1	CASSLAGIGYEQYF
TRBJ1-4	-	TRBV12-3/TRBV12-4	CASSLIRAPREKLFF
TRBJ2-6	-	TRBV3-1	CASSPDHSGANVLTF
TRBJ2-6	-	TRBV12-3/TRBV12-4	CASSLALGSVSSGANVLTF
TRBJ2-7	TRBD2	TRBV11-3	CASSPSAGVYEQYF
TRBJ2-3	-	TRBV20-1	CSVTRQATISTDTQYF
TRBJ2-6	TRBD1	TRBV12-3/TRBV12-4	CASSPPRTGHGANVLTF
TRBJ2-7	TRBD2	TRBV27	CASWSGRRNYEQYF
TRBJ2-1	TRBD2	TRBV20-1	CSARDWLAGGLYEQFF
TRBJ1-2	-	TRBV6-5	CASSSPYSGLNYGYTF